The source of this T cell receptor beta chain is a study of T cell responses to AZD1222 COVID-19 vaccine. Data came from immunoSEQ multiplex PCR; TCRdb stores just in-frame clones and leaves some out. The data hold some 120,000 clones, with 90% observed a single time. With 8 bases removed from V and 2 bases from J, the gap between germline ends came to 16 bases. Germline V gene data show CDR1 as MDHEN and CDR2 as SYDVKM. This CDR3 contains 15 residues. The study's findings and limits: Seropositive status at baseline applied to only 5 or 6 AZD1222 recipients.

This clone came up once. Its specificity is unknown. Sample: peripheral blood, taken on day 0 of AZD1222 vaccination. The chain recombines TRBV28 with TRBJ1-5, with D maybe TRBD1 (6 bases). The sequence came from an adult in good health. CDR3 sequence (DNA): TGTGCCAGCCGAGGGTCAGGGGCGGGCAATCAGCCCCAGCATTTT. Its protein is CASRGSGAGNQPQHF.